This TCR beta chain came from a study of spatial heterogeneity in lung cancer. Study observations and caveats: Ubiquitous and regional expanded TCR counts correlated with ubiquitous and regional nonsynonymous mutations, respectively. Mutation counts in tumors were tracked by counts of expanded intratumoral alpha and beta TCRs.

In its sample, this clonotype ranks as medium-sized. The antigen is unknown. Via MiXCR, TCRdb re-called the 5' RACE reads, giving one row per CDR3 protein. The sample yields several thousand distinct CDR3 sequences, 10% seen once. The time point denotes: sample taken at primary tumor resection. The CDR3 spans 14 residues. The rearrangement links TRBV1 to TRBJ2-7. TRBV1 is designated a pseudogene. The receptor was derived from a female donor with early-stage non-small cell lung cancer. The specimen was lung tumor tissue, collected at surgery. The CDR3 sequence is CTSSQVISSYEQYF. The CDR3 DNA reads TGCACCAGCAGCCAAGTAATAAGCTCCTACGAGCAGTACTTC.